The 25 T cell receptor beta chains below come from one sample, sequenced in a study of molecular identifiers for immune sequencing clone quantification (dated by TCRdb to about 2018). Library method: PCR. The sequencer was an Illumina MiSeq. The public reads were quality trimmed at Q25 with fastp and then assembled into clones with MiXCR by TCRdb, keeping productive beta chains. CDR3 protein sequences are deduplicated, and each keeps its most common genes and DNA. The sample profile shows 30,000 to 45,000 distinct CDR3 sequences; approximately 18% of them were found once. Approximately 6.7% of the sample rests with the top ten. The sequencing sample was made of naive CD8+ T cells from blood, with Jurkat cell RNA spiked in. This specimen's cell subset or site label, interpreted: FACS-sorted CD8+CD4-CCR7+CD45RA+ naive T cells. The receptor source for this set is a human donor in good health. Some libraries in this study had Jurkat cell RNA spiked in.

This clonotype was picked up a small number of times. This chain joins TRBV28 and TRBJ2-7; TRBD2 aligns across 8 bases. The CDR3 has 15 residues. The V segment lost 6 bases and the J segment 4 bases; nucleotides outside the gene matches: 11. Germline V CDR1 and CDR2: MDHEN, SYDVKM. The DNA for the CDR3 is TGTGCCAGCAGCTTGGGTCACCGGGAGGGGTACGAGCAGTACTTC. Its protein product is CASSLGHREGYEQYF.

In its sample, this clonotype was seen a few times. V and J are TRBV6-5 and TRBJ2-2; 7 positions match TRBD2. The CDR3 totals 14 residues. Trimming cost V 2 bases and J 6 bases; bases outside gene matches: 3. Germline V lookup: CDR1 MNHEY, CDR2 SVGAGI. The CDR3 reads CASSYPRGAGELFF. The CDR3 nucleotides are TGTGCCAGCAGTTACCCTCGGGGGGCCGGGGAGCTGTTTTTT.

J is TRBJ2-7 and V is TRBV5-6, with 8 bases fitting TRBD1. Germline V gene data show CDR1 as SGHDT and CDR2 as YYEEEE. V lost 2 bases to trimming and J lost 2 bases; unmatched junction nucleotides: 6. The CDR3 length is 15 residues. The CDR3 sequence is CASSLTGGFTYEQYF. CDR3 nucleotide sequence: TGTGCCAGCAGCTTAACAGGGGGGTTTACCTACGAGCAGTACTTC.

As to this clonotype: A read error is possible here, since a much larger clone lies one base away. V usage is TRBV7-8 and J usage is TRBJ2-3; D is uncertain. This CDR3 is built from 12 residues. Germline V gene lookup returns CDR1 SGHVS and CDR2 FQNEAQ. This CDR3 reads CASSSITDAQYF. In nucleotides, the CDR3 is TGTGCCAGCAGCTCAATAACAGATGCGCAGTATTTT.

This clonotype was recorded many times. The chain couples TRBV4-2 to TRBJ2-7; D is perhaps TRBD1 (5 bases). CDR1 is LGHNA, CDR2 YNFKEQ, per germline. Between the trimmed V and J ends, which lost 4 bases and 2 bases, there was a span of 15 bases. The CDR3 covers 15 residues. Here the CDR3 reads CASSPTGFPTYEQYF. DNA for the CDR3: TGTGCCAGCAGCCCTACAGGCTTCCCAACCTACGAGCAGTACTTC.

Details on this clonotype: This clone may be a read error of a much larger clone one base away. The V gene is TRBV7-9, the J gene TRBJ2-7; D is perhaps TRBD1 or TRBD2 (5 bases each). CDR3 length: 16 residues. Germline V gives CDR1 SEHNR, CDR2 FQNEAQ (reference sequence). The CDR3 here is CASSLFGASNVYEQHF. CDR3 sequence (DNA): TGTGCCAGCAGCCTCTTCGGGGCTAGTAATGTCTACGAGCAGCACTTC.

This chain links TRBV29-1 with TRBJ2-3; D may be TRBD1 or TRBD2 (5 bases each). The germline V and J ends were trimmed by 4 bases and 2 bases, with 13 bases remaining between them. This CDR3 region has 14 residues. The germline gives CDR1 SQVTM, CDR2 ANQGSEA. The CDR3 sequence: CSVGVGTYTDTQYF. The CDR3 DNA is TGCAGCGTTGGAGTCGGGACGTACACAGATACGCAGTATTTT.

Concerning this clonotype: The CDR3 does not close with the conserved phenylalanine or tryptophan, likely indicating a read error. The rearrangement links TRBV19 to TRBJ2-7; 7 nucleotides line up with TRBD1. CDR1 is LNHDA and CDR2 is SQIVND in the germline V gene (reference sequence). The V and J ends lost 3 bases and 2 bases, in that order; junction bases with no gene match: 7. The CDR3 contains 15 residues. DNA for the CDR3: TGTGCCAGTAGTATTGGGTCCGGGACAGCCTACGAGCAGTACATC. This codes for CASSIGSGTAYEQYI.

This clonotype was picked up many times. The rearrangement links TRBV7-2 to TRBJ2-7; no firm D call. Germline CDR1 SGHTA, CDR2 FQGNSA. V lost 4 bases to trimming and J lost 0 bases, with 7 bases between them. The CDR3 spans 13 residues. The CDR3 DNA sequence: TGTGCCAGCAGCTCCTGGAGCTCCTACGAGCAGTACTTC. Its protein product is CASSSWSSYEQYF.

To note about this clonotype: A read error may account for a junction end that differs from germline. The chain joins TRBV6-5 to TRBJ2-5; maybe TRBD2 (6 bases). This CDR3 region has 15 residues. The germline V gene encodes CDR1 MNHEY and CDR2 SVGAGI. The CDR3: CASSYSRGEEETQHF. The CDR3, as DNA: TGTGCCAGTAGTTACTCGAGAGGGGAGGAAGAGACCCAGCACTTC.

This clonotype was seen ten or more times. The genes are TRBV29-1 and TRBJ1-1; 9 bases agree with TRBD1. Germline V lookup: CDR1 SQVTM, CDR2 ANQGSEA. The CDR3 length is 13 residues. Losses at the gene ends were 7 bases for V and 2 bases for J; bases not matched to a gene: 5. The CDR3 DNA reads as TGCAGCGCGCGGGACAGGGAAAACACTGAAGCTTTCTTT. The encoded protein is CSARDRENTEAFF.

This clonotype was recorded at least ten times. The rearrangement links TRBV7-2 to TRBJ2-3, with D possibly TRBD1 on 6 matching bases. V was pared by 6 bases and J by 8 bases, with 27 bases between. The length of the CDR3 is 17 residues. The V gene's germline CDR1 is SGHTA and CDR2 FQGNSA. CDR3 in amino acids: CASRPQPRQEDWGTQYF. In nucleotides, the CDR3 is TGTGCCAGCAGACCTCAACCAAGACAGGAAGACTGGGGTACGCAGTATTTT.

This clonotype came up once. A read error is possible here, since a much larger clone lies one base away. This CDR3 is CASSLSGVAPQRF. The CDR3 DNA reads as TGTGCCAGCAGCTTGTCGGGAGTGGCGCCCCAGCGTTTT. This sequence joins TRBV5-6 and TRBJ1-5; the D is unclear. The CDR3 totals 13 residues. CDR1 is SGHDT and CDR2 is YYEEEE in the germline V gene.

This clonotype showed up just a few times. A much larger clone differs from this one at a single base, so this may be a read error. J is TRBJ1-5 and V is TRBV9; D gene uncertain. The germline V gene has CDR1 SGDLS and CDR2 YYNGEE. The CDR3 spans 15 residues. This chain's CDR3 is CVSSVGGSPNQPQHF. CDR3 nucleotide sequence: TGTGTCAGCAGCGTAGGTGGGAGCCCCAATCAGCCCCAGCATTTT.

This clonotype was seen a handful of times. This chain connects TRBV2 to TRBJ2-2, with D possibly TRBD1 on 7 matching bases. V was pared by 7 bases and J by 2 bases, with 17 bases between. The CDR3 is 16 amino acids. CDR1 is SNHLY, CDR2 FYNNEI, per germline. CDR3 protein: CASKKGGGPNTGELFF. The CDR3 DNA sequence: TGTGCCAGCAAAAAAGGAGGGGGCCCTAACACCGGGGAGCTGTTTTTT.

V and J are TRBV19 and TRBJ1-5, with D tentatively TRBD1 (5 bases). The CDR3 extends over 13 amino acids. Trimming shortened V by 5 bases and J by 5 bases, and 10 bases separated the two germline ends. Germline V gene sequence: CDR1 LNHDA, CDR2 SQIVND (reference sequence). The DNA of the CDR3 is TGTGCCAGTAGTCTTCTAGGGGATCAGCCCCAGCATTTT. It codes for CASSLLGDQPQHF.

This clonotype was detected many times. One junction end disagrees with the germline gene, perhaps due to a read error. The chain recombines TRBV7-3 with TRBJ2-6; 7 nucleotides line up with TRBD1. The germline gives CDR1 SGHTA, CDR2 FQGTGA. CDR3 length: 17 amino acids. The CDR3 loop is CASSPLTGRPGANVLAF. CDR3 coding DNA: TGTGCCAGCAGCCCATTGACAGGGCGGCCTGGGGCCAACGTCCTGGCTTTC.

J is TRBJ2-1 and V is TRBV25-1; D uncertain. The CDR3 sequence is 12 residues long. CDR1 is MGHDK, CDR2 SYGVNS, per germline. Trimming left V 5 bases short and J 1 base short, with 3 bases between. Written as DNA, the CDR3 is TGTGCCAGCAGTTGGTCCTACAATGAGCAGTTCTTC. It encodes CASSWSYNEQFF.

A single count supports this clonotype. A much more abundant neighbour one base away suggests this may be a read error. This is likely a read error, given that the CDR3 carries no conserved phenylalanine or tryptophan at its end. The chain is built from TRBV4-3 and TRBJ2-5; 9 bases fit TRBD1. The J segment lost 5 bases and the V segment lost 4 bases, leaving 5 bases of the junction unmatched. The CDR3 is 14 residues long. CDR1 is LGHNA and CDR2 is YSLEER in the germline V gene. The CDR3 reads CASSPWTGDETQYL. The CDR3 DNA is TGCGCCAGCAGCCCCTGGACAGGGGATGAGACCCAGTACCTC.

This clonotype showed up many times. This chain links TRBV27 with TRBJ2-1, with 8 positions matching TRBD2. V lost 2 bases and J lost 13; bases outside the gene matches: 4. Germline CDR1 MNHEY, CDR2 SMNVEV (reference sequence). The CDR3 runs 12 residues. CDR3 in DNA: TGTGCCAGCAGTTTAGACAGCGGGAGCCAGTTCTTC. Protein sequence: CASSLDSGSQFF.

This clonotype has at least ten counts. The gene calls are TRBV7-9 and TRBJ2-1; D remains ambiguous. This CDR3 comprises 14 residues. Germline CDR1 and CDR2: SEHNR and FQNEAQ (reference sequence). Trimming took off 0 bases at V and 3 bases at J, with 6 bases between the two ends. CDR3 bases: TGTGCCAGCAGCTTAGCGCGACACTACAATGAGCAGTTCTTC. Translating it yields CASSLARHYNEQFF. Based on the CDR3 plus reference TRBV7-9 and TRBJ2-1, the full variable domain is DTGVSQNPRHKITKRGQNVTFRCDPISEHNRLYWYRQTLGQGPEFLTYFQNEAQLEKSRLLSDRFSAERPKGSFSTLEIQRTEQGDSAMYLCASSLARHYNEQFFGPGTRLTVL.

This clonotype occurred once. V is TRBV9 and J is TRBJ2-7, with D perhaps TRBD2 (5 bases). CDR1 and CDR2 from the germline V gene are SGDLS and YYNGEE. This CDR3 is 15 amino acids long. Trimming took off 0 bases at V and 3 bases at J, with 13 bases between the two ends. The CDR3 spells CASSVDGSEFYEQYF. In DNA form, the CDR3 reads TGTGCCAGCAGCGTAGACGGTAGCGAATTCTACGAGCAGTACTTC.

Many counts were recorded for this clonotype. V usage is TRBV28 and J usage is TRBJ2-1, with 7 bases identical to TRBD1. V lost 3 bases to trimming and J lost 6 bases; unmatched junction nucleotides: 11. The CDR3 is 16 residues long. The germline V gene encodes CDR1 MDHEN and CDR2 SYDVKM. CDR3: CASSFLDREVRNEQFF. The CDR3 DNA follows: TGTGCCAGCAGTTTCCTTGACAGGGAAGTGCGCAATGAGCAGTTCTTC.

This clonotype was seen only a few times. V gene TRBV5-1 combines with J gene TRBJ2-7, with 8 bases identical to TRBD2. The ends lost 4 bases at V and 3 bases at J; junction bases unmatched: 9. CDR1 SGHRS and CDR2 YFSETQ come from the germline V gene. This CDR3 is built from 15 residues. The CDR3 DNA reads TGCGCCAGCAGCATCGACCGACTAGCGAACTACGAGCAGTACTTC. Its protein product is CASSIDRLANYEQYF. The variable domain in full, with the rest retrieved from reference TRBV5-1 and TRBJ2-7, is KAGVTQTPRYLIKTRGQQVTLSCSPISGHRSVSWYQQTPGQGLQFLFEYFSETQRNKGNFPGRFSGRQFSNSRSEMNVSTLELGDSALYLCASSIDRLANYEQYFGPGTRLTVT.

This chain joins TRBV20-1 and TRBJ2-5, with D tentatively TRBD1 (5 bases). The V end was cut by 3 bases, the J end by 0 bases, with 8 bases between. The CDR3 consists of 13 residues. Germline CDR1 and CDR2: DFQATT and SNEGSKA (reference sequence). The CDR3 region is CSARKTDQETQYF. The CDR3 DNA reads TGCAGTGCTAGGAAGACAGACCAAGAGACCCAGTACTTC.